The 21 T cell receptor beta chains below come from one sample, sequenced in a study of HIV-infected patients and healthy controls. The repertoire came from unfractionated whole blood and reflected all unsorted peripheral T cells. Reverse transcription used about 500 ng RNA and constant-region primers for alpha and beta. Each of the alpha and beta chains got its own library through chain-specific third strand synthesis with indices. TCRdb used MiXCR to reprocess the 5' RACE reads, holding one entry per CDR3 protein. Of 8,000 to 13,000 distinct CDR3 sequences in the sample, 6.5% to 10% were seen once. Specimen: blood. The receptors shown here come from an adult in good health.

This clonotype was counted only a few times. The chain carries TRBV20-1 and TRBJ2-3; 8 positions agree with TRBD2. The J segment lost 7 bases and the V segment lost 4 bases, leaving 7 bases of the junction unmatched. CDR1 DFQATT and CDR2 SNEGSKA come from the germline V gene (reference sequence). This CDR3 is built from 13 residues. CDR3 coding DNA: TGCAGTGCTATGAAAGCGGGGGAAAATACGCAGTATTTT. Its translation is CSAMKAGENTQYF.

This clonotype showed up many times. The V gene is TRBV20-1, the J gene TRBJ1-2, with D possibly being TRBD1 (5 bases). The V gene lost 3 bases and the J gene lost 4 bases, with 12 bases spanning the gap. The CDR3 totals 13 residues. Germline V gene sequence: CDR1 DFQATT, CDR2 SNEGSKA (reference sequence). CDR3 coding DNA: TGCAGTGCTAGCGGGTGGACACCCTATGGCTACACCTTC. This gives the protein CSASGWTPYGYTF.

The sample holds many counts of this clonotype. The chain recombines TRBV28 with TRBJ2-1; 8 positions match TRBD2. This CDR3 spans 16 amino acids. Germline assignment: CDR1 MDHEN and CDR2 SYDVKM. Trimming took 4 bases from V and 5 from J; bases not matched to a gene: 10. CDR3 sequence reads: CASSSNPGTRHNEQFF. The CDR3 DNA reads as TGTGCCAGCAGTTCCAACCCCGGGACTAGGCACAATGAGCAGTTCTTC.

With regard to this clonotype: The conserved closing phenylalanine or tryptophan is absent in this CDR3, likely reflecting a read error. The limits of the CDR3 on the DNA are not certain, so only TCRdb's listed CDR3 is given. V usage is TRBV5-1 and J usage is TRBJ2-7; the table names TRBD1, a call not compared with the DNA. Germline V CDR1 and CDR2: SGHRS, YFSETQ. 9 amino acids form the CDR3, both terminal residues included. The chain's CDR3 is CASSRDGLC.

This clonotype was seen repeatedly, ten times or more. This chain joins TRBV20-1 and TRBJ1-6, with 8 bases aligning to TRBD1. Germline CDR1 and CDR2: DFQATT and SNEGSKA (reference sequence). The J segment lost 7 bases and the V segment lost 3 bases, leaving 2 bases of the junction unmatched. This CDR3 has 13 amino acids. The CDR3 DNA reads as TGCAGTGCTAGGTGGACAGGGAATTCACCCCTCCACTTT. It specifies CSARWTGNSPLHF.

In its sample, this clonotype was seen many times. The chain links TRBV3-1 to TRBJ1-2; unclear D gene. V was pared by 0 bases and J by 1 base, with 6 bases between. The CDR3 totals 14 residues. Germline V CDR1 and CDR2: LGHDT, YNNKEL (reference sequence). CDR3 sequence: CASSQDPVNYGYTF. The DNA for the CDR3 is TGTGCCAGCAGCCAAGATCCTGTTAACTATGGCTACACCTTC.

In this sample, this clonotype turned up many times. The junction and the germline gene differ at one end; a read error may be behind it. V gene TRBV2 combines with J gene TRBJ1-1; D not certain. CDR3 size: 13 residues. Germline lookup yields CDR1 SNHLY and CDR2 FYNNEI. CDR3 coding DNA: TGTGCCAGCAGTAAACGAGGGAACGCTGAAGCTTTCTTT. Its protein is CASSKRGNAEAFF.

This clonotype has a handful of counts. V usage is TRBV19 and J usage is TRBJ1-5; D not certain. The CDR3 runs 12 residues. Trimming took 2 bases from V and 6 from J, leaving 5 bases between them. Per germline, CDR1 LNHDA and CDR2 SQIVND (reference sequence). The CDR3 nucleotides are TGTGCCAGTAGTATACAGCTTCAGCCCCAGCATTTT. Translated, it gives CASSIQLQPQHF.

This clonotype came up a few times. J is TRBJ1-5 and V is TRBV19; 8 positions match TRBD1. V lost 10 bases, J lost 2 bases, and 7 bases stayed unmatched. This CDR3 is built from 14 residues. From germline, CDR1 is LNHDA and CDR2 SQIVND (reference sequence). CDR3 nucleotide sequence: TGTGCCACTAAGGACAGGGAAGGCAATCAGCCCCAGCATTTT. It codes for CATKDREGNQPQHF.

This clonotype is medium-sized by share. The genes are TRBV10-2 and TRBJ2-3; 8 nucleotides align to TRBD2. Germline trimming cut 6 bases from V and 4 bases from J; bases unmatched to any gene: 9. The V gene's germline CDR1 is WSHSY and CDR2 SAAADI. This CDR3 has 15 residues. CDR3 DNA sequence: TGCGCCAGCAGCCGAGCGGGGGCCAGGGCAGATACGCAGTATTTT. Translated, it gives CASSRAGARADTQYF.

This chain uses TRBV20-1 with TRBJ1-4; D not certain. V lost 0 bases to trimming and J lost 7 bases, with 6 bases between them. Germline V lookup: CDR1 DFQATT, CDR2 SNEGSKA (reference sequence). The CDR3 consists of 12 residues. This CDR3 reads CSARDLSEKLFF. The CDR3 coding sequence is TGCAGTGCTAGAGATCTAAGTGAAAAACTGTTTTTT.

This clonotype was seen ten or more times. The chain is built from TRBV3-1 and TRBJ1-2; D gene uncertain. This CDR3 has 16 residues. V was clipped by 3 bases and J by 4 bases, with 18 bases between them. Per germline, CDR1 LGHDT and CDR2 YNNKEL (reference sequence). The CDR3 loop is CASSHPSRVSGYGYTF. The CDR3 nucleotides read TGTGCCAGCAGCCACCCCTCGAGGGTTTCGGGCTATGGCTACACCTTC.

The chain's CDR3 is CASTTSGGYEQYF. CDR3 nucleotide sequence: TGTGCCAGCACCACGAGTGGGGGGTACGAGCAGTACTTC. The V call is TRBV7-2, the J call TRBJ2-7; D perhaps matches TRBD2 (6 bases). The V gene lost 7 bases and the J gene lost 4 bases, with 14 bases spanning the gap. The CDR3 totals 13 residues. The germline gives CDR1 SGHTA, CDR2 FQGNSA.

This clonotype is categorized as medium-sized. V and J are TRBV2 and TRBJ1-1; D possibly corresponds to TRBD1 (6 bases). This CDR3 contains 14 residues. The germline CDR1 and CDR2 sequences are SNHLY and FYNNEI. Trimming stripped 7 bases from V and 6 bases from J, with 18 bases between. CDR3: CASNLRDIGAEAFF. DNA of the CDR3: TGTGCCAGCAATCTCCGGGACATTGGGGCTGAAGCTTTCTTT. The full variable domain, its missing parts supplied by reference TRBV2 and TRBJ1-1, is EPEVTQTPSHQVTQMGQEVILRCVPISNHLYFYWYRQILGQKVEFLVSFYNNEISEKSEIFDDQFSVERPDGSNFTLKIRSTKLEDSAMYFCASNLRDIGAEAFFGQGTRLTVV.

This clonotype appeared many times. V gene TRBV12-3 or TRBV12-4 combines with J gene TRBJ2-5; the D is unclear. V lost 6 bases and J lost 3, with 11 bases in between. The CDR3 sequence is 13 residues long. The DNA for the CDR3 is TGTGCCAGCAGGCCCACAGTGGAAGAGACCCAGTACTTC. Amino acids: CASRPTVEETQYF.

Within the sample, this clonotype is medium-sized. The rearrangement joins TRBV9 to TRBJ1-5; D gene uncertain. Germline CDR1 reads SGDLS; CDR2 reads YYNGEE. The CDR3 is 14 residues long. V was pared by 1 base and J by 1 base, with 6 bases between. DNA of the CDR3: TGTGCCAGCAGCGTACTAGGGAGCAATCAGCCCCAGCATTTT. The encoded protein is CASSVLGSNQPQHF.

This clonotype is categorized as medium-sized. The genes are TRBV7-6 and TRBJ1-5; D may be TRBD1 (5 bases). The CDR3 totals 15 residues. Germline V gene sequence: CDR1 SGHVS, CDR2 FNYEAQ. V gave up 1 base and J gave up 3 bases, with 10 bases separating them. CDR3 nucleotide sequence: TGTGCCAGCAGCTTAGATGAGGGGTACAATCAGCCCCAGCATTTT. The encoded protein is CASSLDEGYNQPQHF.

This clonotype is labeled as medium-sized. This sequence joins TRBV12-3 or TRBV12-4 and TRBJ1-2; no clear D gene. The V gene lost 2 bases and the J gene lost 5 bases, with 12 bases spanning the gap. This CDR3 spans 14 amino acids. The DNA for the CDR3 is TGTGCCAGCAGTTTAAGTGCCCAGCCTTATGGCTACACCTTC. Protein sequence: CASSLSAQPYGYTF.

This clonotype is categorized as medium-sized. This sequence joins TRBV27 and TRBJ2-1; possibly TRBD2 for D (7 bases). Trimming pared 7 bases from V and 8 bases from J, leaving 18 bases between. The CDR3 is 14 amino acids. CDR1 is MNHEY and CDR2 is SMNVEV in the germline V gene (reference sequence). The CDR3 loop is CASTKISGGYEQFF. The CDR3, as DNA: TGTGCCAGCACGAAAATATCGGGGGGCTATGAGCAGTTCTTC.

This clonotype was observed many times. The gene calls are TRBV6-6 and TRBJ1-5; no definite D call. The germline V gene has CDR1 MNHNY and CDR2 SVGAGI (reference sequence). V gave up 4 bases and J gave up 3 bases, with 13 bases separating them. The CDR3 is made up of 15 amino acids. Here the CDR3 DNA reads TGTGCCAGCAGTTCCGGAAGGGATTCCAATCAGCCCCAGCATTTT. Protein: CASSSGRDSNQPQHF.

A note on this clonotype: A read error may account for a junction end that differs from germline. The genes are TRBV3-1 and TRBJ1-1; 9 nucleotides align to TRBD1. This CDR3 spans 14 amino acids. Germline V gene lookup returns CDR1 LGHDT and CDR2 YNNKEL (reference sequence). CDR3 residues: CASSRDRVKTEAFF. Here the CDR3 DNA reads TGTGCCAGCAGCCGGGACAGGGTGAAAACTGAAGCTTTCTTT.